This TCR beta chain is drawn from a study of blood T cell repertoires in COVID-19. Study overall: Whether acute or convalescent, the COVID-19 samples came from the United States, Italy and Spain.

Between the trimmed V and J ends, which lost 0 bases and 4 bases, there was a span of 4 bases. The CDR3 is 13 amino acids. Germline loops: CDR1 MGHDK, CDR2 SYGVNS. This clone came up a few times. Methods used by the authors: Researchers report that nucleated cell counts were estimated from reference gene primer amplification. TCRdb's copy holds only in-frame clones and misses some; the assay was immunoSEQ multiplex PCR. From that table come the V and J calls and clone size; the DNA was used to work out D and trimming. The sample contains a few hundred thousand clones, approximately 81% of which appear only once.

Sequencing was carried out using peripheral blood. This chain links TRBV25-1 with TRBJ1-3; no firm D call. The receptor's source is a woman between 18 and 29 years old with acute or convalescent COVID-19. The CDR3, as DNA: TGTGCCAGCAGTGAATATATCGGAAACACCATATATTTT. As protein: CASSEYIGNTIYF.